The 28 T cell receptor beta chains in this list originate from one sample, sequenced in a study of T cells in Graves' hyperthyroidism and ophthalmopathy. From RNA transcripts, TCR beta CDR3 regions were amplified. In the first-round RT-PCR of the TCR CDR3, the HTBI primer set was used. A single record per CDR3 protein comes from TCRdb applying MiXCR to the multiplex PCR reads. The data contain around 580,000 distinct CDR3 sequences, about a sixth of them seen just once; the ten biggest clones take up approximately 20%. Source material: blood. These receptors were obtained from a woman between 18 and 29 years old with Graves' hyperthyroidism.

The J gene is TRBJ2-3, the V gene TRBV25-1; D gene unclear. CDR3 length equals 16 residues. V shed 1 base and J shed 6 bases, with 17 bases lying between them. Germline loops: CDR1 MGHDK, CDR2 SYGVNS. CDR3 in amino acids: CASSESRTPITDTQYF. In nucleotides, the CDR3 is TGTGCCAGCAGTGAATCTCGGACCCCAATCACGGATACGCAGTATTTT.

This clonotype has ten or more counts. The chain recombines TRBV2 with TRBJ2-7; 14 nucleotides agree with TRBD2. There are 14 residues in the CDR3. The germline V gene has CDR1 SNHLY and CDR2 FYNNEI. Germline trimming cut 6 bases from V and 3 bases from J; bases unmatched to any gene: 1. CDR3 DNA sequence: TGTGCCAGCAGCGGGACTAGCGGGAGCTACGAGCAGTACTTC. Its protein is CASSGTSGSYEQYF.

DNA of the CDR3: TGTGCCACCAGTGATTTGGGGGGGTCCCAGTACTTC. Residues: CATSDLGGSQYF. V is TRBV24-1 and J is TRBJ2-5; TRBD2 is a possible D gene (6 bases). Trimming left V 0 bases short and J 9 bases short, with 7 bases between. This CDR3 comprises 12 residues. Per the germline V gene, CDR1 is KGHDR and CDR2 is SFDVKD.

The chain has TRBV5-6 and TRBJ2-5, with 10 bases lining up with TRBD2. This CDR3 contains 15 residues. Germline-derived CDR1 and CDR2 are SGHDT and YYEEEE. J lost 4 bases, V lost 6 bases, and 9 bases had no gene match. CDR3 in amino acids: CASTESGRAGETQYF. The DNA of the CDR3 is TGTGCCAGCACCGAGAGCGGGAGGGCCGGAGAGACCCAGTACTTC.

This chain uses TRBV24-1 with TRBJ2-1; D unclear. The CDR3 loop spans 14 amino acids. Trimming removed 4 bases at V and 2 bases at J, with 8 bases between. Germline assignment: CDR1 KGHDR and CDR2 SFDVKD. CDR3 DNA sequence: TGTGCCACCAGTGACCCTGGGCCCTACAATGAGCAGTTCTTC. It encodes CATSDPGPYNEQFF.

The chain employs TRBV7-8 and TRBJ1-6; 7 bases are shared with TRBD1. V dropped 5 bases and J dropped 12; count of bases not matched to a gene: 10. CDR1 is SGHVS and CDR2 is FQNEAQ in the germline V gene. The CDR3 sequence is 14 residues long. The CDR3 DNA reads as TGTGCCAGCAGCCCCAGACAGGGTAGTATACCCCTCCACTTT. As protein: CASSPRQGSIPLHF.

This clonotype was picked up a small number of times. This chain uses TRBV20-1 with TRBJ1-4, with 7 bases fitting TRBD1. CDR1 is DFQATT and CDR2 is SNEGSKA in the germline V gene (reference sequence). This CDR3 spans 15 amino acids. V dropped 1 base and J dropped 8; count of bases not matched to a gene: 10. This CDR3 is CSARVRNRGDEKLFF. The CDR3 DNA reads as TGCAGTGCTAGAGTTAGGAACAGGGGAGACGAAAAACTGTTTTTT.

This clonotype came up a few times. The chain links TRBV5-1 to TRBJ2-2; the D call may be TRBD1 or TRBD2 (5 bases each). This CDR3 region has 15 residues. CDR1 is SGHRS, CDR2 YFSETQ, per germline. Trimming pared 3 bases from V and 4 bases from J, leaving 13 bases between. The CDR3 here is CASSYLRGGTGELFF. DNA for the CDR3: TGCGCCAGCAGCTACCTCCGGGGCGGCACCGGGGAGCTGTTTTTT.

Only a few counts were recorded for this clonotype. The chain employs TRBV29-1 and TRBJ1-2, with 8 nucleotides matching TRBD1. Trimming cost V 7 bases and J 7 bases; bases outside gene matches: 8. CDR1 SQVTM and CDR2 ANQGSEA come from the germline V gene. The CDR3 covers 12 residues. CDR3 residues: CSARGDRPGYTF. The CDR3 nucleotides read TGCAGCGCAAGGGGGGACAGGCCTGGCTACACCTTC.

This clonotype has only a few counts. The rearrangement uses TRBV7-3 and TRBJ1-2, with 7 nucleotides matching TRBD1. Germline CDR1 and CDR2: SGHTA and FQGTGA. The CDR3 contains 14 residues. The J segment lost 2 bases and the V segment lost 5 bases, leaving 5 bases of the junction unmatched. CDR3 sequence reads: CASSLLGQNYGYTF. CDR3 bases: TGTGCCAGCAGCCTTTTGGGACAGAACTATGGCTACACCTTC.

This clonotype occurred many times. The V gene is TRBV13, the J gene TRBJ2-5, with TRBD2 matching over 10 bases. The CDR3 contains 15 residues. CDR1 PRHDT and CDR2 FYEKMQ come from the germline V gene (reference sequence). The trim removed 7 bases at V and 2 bases at J, leaving 7 bases unmatched. This CDR3 reads CASTPRTSGQETQYF. CDR3 sequence (DNA): TGTGCCAGCACACCCCGGACTAGCGGACAAGAGACCCAGTACTTC.

This clonotype was observed a handful of times. Here the CDR3 DNA reads TGTGCCAGCAGCGTAGGGGCAGGCTCCTACAATGAGCAGTTCTTC. Protein sequence: CASSVGAGSYNEQFF. V usage is TRBV9 and J usage is TRBJ2-1, with D hard to call. The V end lost 0 bases, the J end lost 0 bases, and 7 bases lay between the germline ends. In germline, CDR1 is SGDLS, CDR2 YYNGEE. The CDR3 is 15 amino acids.

The DNA for the CDR3 is TGCGCCAGCAGCTTGGATGTCCGAGGGCGAGGCACTGAAGCTTTCTTT. It specifies CASSLDVRGRGTEAFF. The chain combines TRBV5-1 with TRBJ1-1; D is uncertain. This CDR3 is 16 amino acids long. Germline V lookup: CDR1 SGHRS, CDR2 YFSETQ. V lost 0 bases, J lost 4 bases, and 16 bases lay in between.

This clonotype was seen at least ten times. The V call is TRBV12-3 or TRBV12-4, the J call TRBJ1-2; 11 bases are shared with TRBD1. This CDR3 spans 14 amino acids. V shed 6 bases and J 5 bases; nucleotides not matched to a gene: 5. The CDR3 sequence: CASSRTGGHYGYTF. The CDR3 coding sequence is TGTGCCAGCAGCAGGACAGGGGGCCATTATGGCTACACCTTC.

As concerns this clonotype: Given the absence of the conserved phenylalanine or tryptophan at the CDR3 end, a read error is likely. J is TRBJ2-5 and V is TRBV24-1, with D uncertain. Germline CDR1 KGHDR, CDR2 SFDVKD. The CDR3 has 14 residues. V lost 7 bases, J lost 1 base, and 12 bases lay in between. The CDR3 spells CATSGSSVQETQYL. CDR3 sequence (DNA): TGTGCCACCAGCGGGTCGTCGGTCCAAGAGACCCAGTACCTC.

Points on this clonotype: One end of the junction fails to match germline, which may point to a read error. CDR3 loop: CASGLVSRGRTDTQYF. CDR3 DNA: TGTGCCAGCGGCTTAGTTTCGCGGGGGCGTACAGATACGCAGTATTTT. This chain uses TRBV13 with TRBJ2-3; possibly TRBD2 for D (7 bases). CDR3 length: 16 residues. The V gene's germline CDR1 is PRHDT and CDR2 FYEKMQ (reference sequence).

This clonotype occurred many times. The chain recombines TRBV7-9 with TRBJ2-7, with D perhaps TRBD1 (5 bases). The V end was cut by 0 bases, the J end by 2 bases, with 11 bases between. This CDR3 comprises 15 residues. Germline assignment: CDR1 SEHNR and CDR2 FQNEAQ (reference sequence). The CDR3 reads CASSLAQVQAYEQYF. The CDR3 DNA is TGTGCCAGCAGCTTAGCGCAAGTACAGGCCTACGAGCAGTACTTC.

Of note for this clonotype: A much larger clonotype is one base distant, so this may be a read error. The chain combines TRBV10-2 with TRBJ1-5; 9 positions agree with TRBD1. The CDR3 length is 14 residues. The V gene end was trimmed by 5 bases and the J gene end by 9 bases; junction bases not matched to a gene: 8. Looked up from germline, CDR1 is WSHSY and CDR2 is SAAADI. The CDR3 reads CASSSGTGYRPQHF. CDR3 bases: TGCGCCAGCAGTTCTGGGACAGGGTATCGGCCCCAGCATTTT.

This clonotype appeared many times. The rearrangement links TRBV6-5 to TRBJ2-1, with 9 positions matching TRBD2. Germline V gives CDR1 MNHEY, CDR2 SVGAGI. V trimming: 2 bases; J trimming: 2 bases; junction bases outside the gene matches: 1. This CDR3 region has 15 residues. The CDR3 is CASSYEREAYNEQFF. The CDR3 DNA reads as TGTGCCAGCAGTTACGAGCGGGAGGCCTACAATGAGCAGTTCTTC.

The sample holds a few counts of this clonotype. The DNA for the CDR3 is TGTGCCACCCTTCGCCTCCGGGTCACGCAGTATTTT. It is translated as CATLRLRVTQYF. This chain links TRBV24-1 with TRBJ2-3; D uncertain. This CDR3 is 12 amino acids long. The germline CDR1 and CDR2 sequences are KGHDR and SFDVKD. V was cut by 9 bases and J by 9 bases, with 15 bases left in between.

A few counts support this clonotype. V and J are TRBV6-2 or TRBV6-3 and TRBJ2-7, with 10 bases lining up with TRBD1. With V trimmed by 7 bases and J by 3 bases, 6 bases remained unmatched. Germline V gene lookup returns CDR1 MNHEY and CDR2 SVGEGT. The CDR3 runs 14 residues. The CDR3 spells CASTRDRGLYEQYF. In DNA form, the CDR3 reads TGTGCCAGCACCCGAGACAGGGGGCTCTACGAGCAGTACTTC.

This chain links TRBV3-1 with TRBJ2-3, with 8 bases fitting TRBD1. V trimming: 10 bases; J trimming: 6 bases; junction bases outside the gene matches: 6. The CDR3 runs 12 residues. Germline V gene sequence: CDR1 LGHDT, CDR2 YNNKEL (reference sequence). The CDR3 protein is CATRNRGDTQYF. In DNA, the CDR3 is TGTGCCACCAGAAACAGGGGGGATACGCAGTATTTT.

This clonotype was counted at least ten times. The CDR3 is CASSYSSQAQGNIQYF. For the CDR3, the DNA is TGTGCCAGCAGTTACTCGTCACAGGCCCAGGGGAACATTCAGTACTTC. The chain recombines TRBV6-5 with TRBJ2-4, with a weak D call TRBD1 (6 bases). V lost 0 bases and J lost 7, with 16 bases in between. CDR3 length equals 16 residues. Germline CDR1 and CDR2: MNHEY and SVGAGI.

The chain is built from TRBV4-2 and TRBJ1-5; D is possibly TRBD1 (6 bases). CDR3 length: 17 residues. The V and J ends lost 0 bases and 5 bases respectively, with 17 bases between them. Germline loops: CDR1 LGHNA, CDR2 YNFKEQ. The CDR3 protein is CASSQDFGGRYDQPQHF. The DNA of the CDR3 is TGTGCCAGCAGCCAAGATTTTGGGGGGCGGTACGATCAGCCCCAGCATTTT.

The chain combines TRBV27 with TRBJ1-4; D call uncertain. The CDR3 is 15 residues long. The V end was cut by 1 base, the J end by 4 bases, with 10 bases between. Germline V lookup: CDR1 MNHEY, CDR2 SMNVEV (reference sequence). The CDR3 DNA is TGTGCCAGCAGTTTATTGCGGAGCCTTAATGAAAAACTGTTTTTT. It translates to CASSLLRSLNEKLFF.

This chain's CDR3 is CASSWGPTGGTEAFF. CDR3 in DNA: TGTGCCAGCAGCTGGGGACCAACCGGGGGCACTGAAGCTTTCTTT. V is TRBV5-6 and J is TRBJ1-1, with TRBD1 as a possible D gene (5 bases). This CDR3 contains 15 residues. Germline V CDR1 and CDR2: SGHDT, YYEEEE. Trimming shortened V by 3 bases and J by 4 bases, and 16 bases separated the two germline ends.

This clonotype occurred many times. V and J are TRBV12-3 or TRBV12-4 and TRBJ1-5; 7 positions agree with TRBD1. The CDR3 spans 16 residues. With V trimmed by 2 bases and J by 7 bases, 11 bases remained unmatched. The chain's CDR3 is CASSLRLGRGRQPQHF. CDR3 sequence (DNA): TGTGCCAGCAGTTTAAGGCTCGGCAGGGGGAGACAGCCCCAGCATTTT.

The V call is TRBV3-1, the J call TRBJ1-2; TRBD1 might be the D (5 bases). CDR3 length: 13 residues. V lost 1 base, J lost 8 bases, and 11 bases lay in between. The V gene's germline CDR1 is LGHDT and CDR2 YNNKEL (reference sequence). The CDR3 DNA is TGTGCCAGCAGCCAAGTGTCAGGGAGAGGCTACACCTTC. Translation: CASSQVSGRGYTF.